This record concerns one TCR beta chain sequence. The target antigen is unknown. CDR3 length equals 20 residues. V was trimmed by 4 bases and J by 3 bases, leaving 28 bases between them. The germline gives CDR1 MGHRA, CDR2 YSYEKL. TCRdb re-called the reads through MiXCR, storing one row per CDR3 protein. The data contain 830,000 or so distinct CDR3 sequences, approximately 32% of them singletons. These data originate in a study of T cell repertoires in cytomegalovirus infection. Study results and limitations: Clonotype analysis showed dominance of the ex vivo response by HLA-C-restricted CMV-specific TCR beta clonotypes.

The V and J genes are TRBV4-1 and TRBJ2-4, with D uncertain. The sequence derives from a human donor in good health (CMV status not recorded). Some clones in this sample may be carry-over from other donors' samples. The material was cultured CD8+ T cells from PBMCs, obtained from culture after CMV antigen stimulation. CDR3 DNA sequence: TGCGCCAGCAGCCCCAAGCCATGGGAAACCGGGCTCGTGGACAAAAACATTCAGTACTTC. Its protein is CASSPKPWETGLVDKNIQYF.